Here is one T cell receptor beta chain with its context. Antigen unknown. Using unique molecular identifiers, the investigators prepared the TCRbeta library. Each CDR3 protein is one row after TCRdb ran MiXCR on the PCR reads. The sample contains around 300,000 distinct CDR3 sequences, around 25% of which appear only once. The data were taken from a study of T-cell reconstitution after alpha-beta-depleted transplantation in children. Whole-study findings and limits: Roughly two months post-transplant, alpha-beta T cells reportedly originated from several hundred graft clones that had expanded. From newly produced T cells came most of the T-cell counts and diversity one year after transplant.

The germline V gene encodes CDR1 SNHLY and CDR2 FYNNEI. The CDR3 sequence is 11 residues long. V was shortened by 5 bases and J by 9 bases, with 5 bases between the two germline ends. The receptor comes from a male patient under 18 who had a stem cell transplant for acute lymphoblastic leukemia, so the T cells may come from the graft donor. Sample: PBMCs, mostly from graft donor cells, taken 180 days after TCRalphabeta/CD19-depleted stem cell transplant. This sequence joins TRBV2 and TRBJ1-6; unclear D gene. The CDR3 DNA reads TGTGCCAGCAGTCTTAGTTCACCCCTCCACTTT. This encodes CASSLSSPLHF.